What follows describes a single T cell receptor beta chain. Its antigen remains unidentified. An Oncomine TCR Beta short-read assay was used to sequence the DNA from cultured CD4+ T cells. From the PCR reads, TCRdb called clonotypes with MiXCR, one entry per CDR3 protein. The repertoire includes about 11,000 distinct CDR3 sequences, about 75% of them detected once, and roughly an eighth sits in the top ten. This record comes from a study of vaccination and CD4 T cells after COVID-19. Study at large: Four females and six males made up the convalescents, with two Hispanic.

Regarding treatment: roughly ten-day PBMC culture with coronavirus spike peptide pools or control peptides (ViraFEST assay). ViraFEST stimulated the growth of antigen-specific T cells using peptide pools and subsequently profiled their TCRs by sequencing. Germline loops: CDR1 MNHNS, CDR2 SASEGT. The CDR3 loop spans 14 amino acids. Trimming cost V 2 bases and J 6 bases, with 13 bases left between them. This TCR was recovered from a human donor who had recovered from COVID-19. The sample taken for sequencing was CD4+ T cells from blood, cultured in vitro. This chain links TRBV6-1 with TRBJ1-1; D remains unclear. The DNA for the CDR3 is TGTGCCAGCAGTGAATCTGGGATCAGCCCTGAAGCTTTCTTT. This sequence encodes CASSESGISPEAFF.